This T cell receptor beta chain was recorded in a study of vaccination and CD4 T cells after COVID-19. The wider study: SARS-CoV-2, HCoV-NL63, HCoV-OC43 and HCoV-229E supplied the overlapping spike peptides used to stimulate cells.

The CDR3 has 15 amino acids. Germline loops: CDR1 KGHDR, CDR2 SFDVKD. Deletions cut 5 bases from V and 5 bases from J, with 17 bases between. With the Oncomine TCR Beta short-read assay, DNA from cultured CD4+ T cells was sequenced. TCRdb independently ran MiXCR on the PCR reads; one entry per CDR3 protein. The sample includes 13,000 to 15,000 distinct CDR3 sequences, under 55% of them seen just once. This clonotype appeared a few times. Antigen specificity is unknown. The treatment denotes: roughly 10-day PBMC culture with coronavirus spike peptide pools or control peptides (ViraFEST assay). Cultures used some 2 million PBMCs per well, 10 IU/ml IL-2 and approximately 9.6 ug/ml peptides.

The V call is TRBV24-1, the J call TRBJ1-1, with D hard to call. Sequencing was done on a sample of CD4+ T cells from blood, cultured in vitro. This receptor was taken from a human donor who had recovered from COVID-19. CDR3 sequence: CATSGLPTPVTEAFF. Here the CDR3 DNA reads TGTGCCACCAGTGGGTTACCAACCCCGGTTACTGAAGCTTTCTTT.